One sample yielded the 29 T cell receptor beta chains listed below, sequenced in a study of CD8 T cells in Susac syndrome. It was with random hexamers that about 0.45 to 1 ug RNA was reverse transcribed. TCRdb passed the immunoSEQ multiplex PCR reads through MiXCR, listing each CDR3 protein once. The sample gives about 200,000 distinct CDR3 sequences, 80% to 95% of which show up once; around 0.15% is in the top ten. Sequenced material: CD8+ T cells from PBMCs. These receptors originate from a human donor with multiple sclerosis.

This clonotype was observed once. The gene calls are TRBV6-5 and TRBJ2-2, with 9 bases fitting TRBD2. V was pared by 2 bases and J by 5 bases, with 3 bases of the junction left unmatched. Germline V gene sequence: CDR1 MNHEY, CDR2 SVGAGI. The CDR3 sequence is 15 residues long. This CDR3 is CASSYRRGGTGELFF. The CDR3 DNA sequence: TGTGCCAGCAGTTACCGGCGGGGGGGGACCGGGGAGCTGTTTTTT.

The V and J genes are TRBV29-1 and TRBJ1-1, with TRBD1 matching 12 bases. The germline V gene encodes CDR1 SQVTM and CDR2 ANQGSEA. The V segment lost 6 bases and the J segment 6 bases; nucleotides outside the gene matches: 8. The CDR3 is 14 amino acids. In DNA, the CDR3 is TGCAGCGTCCACGGGACAGGGGGCGCATCTGAAGCTTTCTTT. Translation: CSVHGTGGASEAFF.

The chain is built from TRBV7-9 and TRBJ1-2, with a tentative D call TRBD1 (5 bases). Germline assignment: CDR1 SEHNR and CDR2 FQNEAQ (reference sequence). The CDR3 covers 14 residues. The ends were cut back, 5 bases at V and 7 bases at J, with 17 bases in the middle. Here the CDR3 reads CASSPSGASGGYTF. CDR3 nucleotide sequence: TGTGCCAGCAGCCCTAGTGGGGCCTCGGGTGGCTACACCTTC.

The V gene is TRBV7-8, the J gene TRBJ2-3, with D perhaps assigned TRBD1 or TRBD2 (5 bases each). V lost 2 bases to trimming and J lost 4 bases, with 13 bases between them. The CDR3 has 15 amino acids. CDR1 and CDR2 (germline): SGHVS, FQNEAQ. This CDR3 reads CASSLLGASSDTQYF. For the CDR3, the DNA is TGTGCCAGCAGCTTACTCGGGGCTAGCTCAGATACGCAGTATTTT.

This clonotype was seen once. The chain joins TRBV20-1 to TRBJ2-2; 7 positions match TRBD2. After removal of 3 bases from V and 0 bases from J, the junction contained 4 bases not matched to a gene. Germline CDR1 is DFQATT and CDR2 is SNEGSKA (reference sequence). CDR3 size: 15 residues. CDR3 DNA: TGCAGTGCTAGGGCTAGCGGACCGAACACCGGGGAGCTGTTTTTT. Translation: CSARASGPNTGELFF.

CDR3 sequence (DNA): TGTGCCAACCTAAGGCTCGGGGGGACGATCGGTGGAGAGACCCAGTACTTC. Translation: CANLRLGGTIGGETQYF. The rearrangement uses TRBV11-1 and TRBJ2-5; 7 nucleotides line up with TRBD2. CDR1 and CDR2 (germline): SGHAT, FQDESV (reference sequence). V dropped 10 bases and J dropped 4; count of bases not matched to a gene: 21. The CDR3 has 17 residues.

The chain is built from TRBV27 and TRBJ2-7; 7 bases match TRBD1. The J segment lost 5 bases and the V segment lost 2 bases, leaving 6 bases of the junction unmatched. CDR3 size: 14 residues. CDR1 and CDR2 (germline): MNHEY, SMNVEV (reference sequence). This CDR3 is CASSLMVTGNEQYF. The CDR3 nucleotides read TGTGCCAGCAGTTTAATGGTGACAGGGAACGAGCAGTACTTC.

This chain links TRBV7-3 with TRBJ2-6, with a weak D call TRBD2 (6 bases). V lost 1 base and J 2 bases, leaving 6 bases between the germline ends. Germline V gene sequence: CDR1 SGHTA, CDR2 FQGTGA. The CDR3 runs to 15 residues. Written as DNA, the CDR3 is TGTGCCAGCAGCTTAAGCGGGGCTGGGGCCAACGTCCTGACTTTC. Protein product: CASSLSGAGANVLTF.

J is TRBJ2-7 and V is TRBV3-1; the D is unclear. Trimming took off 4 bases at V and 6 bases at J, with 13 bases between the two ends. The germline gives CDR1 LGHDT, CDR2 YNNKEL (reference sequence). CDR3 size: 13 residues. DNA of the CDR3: TGTGCCAGCAGCCCCCCGGGCAGAACCGAGCAGTACTTC. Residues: CASSPPGRTEQYF.

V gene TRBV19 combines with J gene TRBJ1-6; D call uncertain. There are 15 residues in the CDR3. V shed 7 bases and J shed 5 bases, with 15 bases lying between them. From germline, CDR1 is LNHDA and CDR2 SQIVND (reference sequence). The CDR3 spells CASMPLSADNSPLHF. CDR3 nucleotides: TGTGCCAGTATGCCCCTCTCGGCGGATAATTCACCCCTCCACTTT.

CDR3 DNA sequence: TGTGCCAGTAGTACTCAAGGACTAGCACAAGATACGCAGTATTTT. Encoded protein: CASSTQGLAQDTQYF. V and J are TRBV19 and TRBJ2-3; 8 bases agree with TRBD2. The CDR3 consists of 15 residues. Germline V CDR1 and CDR2: LNHDA, SQIVND (reference sequence). V shed 4 bases and J 5 bases; nucleotides not matched to a gene: 8. The full variable domain, its missing parts supplied by reference TRBV19 and TRBJ2-3, is DGGITQSPKYLFRKEGQNVTLSCEQNLNHDAMYWYRQDPGQGLRLIYYSQIVNDFQKGDIAEGYSVSREKKESFPLTVTSAQKNPTAFYLCASSTQGLAQDTQYFGPGTRLTVL.

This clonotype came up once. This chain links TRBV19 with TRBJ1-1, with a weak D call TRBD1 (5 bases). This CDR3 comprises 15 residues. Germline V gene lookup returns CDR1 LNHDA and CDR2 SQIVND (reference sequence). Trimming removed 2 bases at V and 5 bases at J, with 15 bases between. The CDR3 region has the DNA TGTGCCAGTAGTATAACGGTGGGGAGGGGAACTGAAGCTTTCTTT. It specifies CASSITVGRGTEAFF.

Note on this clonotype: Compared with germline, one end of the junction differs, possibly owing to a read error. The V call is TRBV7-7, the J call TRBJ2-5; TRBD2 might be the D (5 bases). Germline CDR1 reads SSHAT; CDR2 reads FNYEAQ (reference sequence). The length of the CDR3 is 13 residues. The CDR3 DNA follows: TGTGCTAGCAGCTTAATTGGGAGAGAGACCCAGTACTTC. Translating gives CASSLIGRETQYF.

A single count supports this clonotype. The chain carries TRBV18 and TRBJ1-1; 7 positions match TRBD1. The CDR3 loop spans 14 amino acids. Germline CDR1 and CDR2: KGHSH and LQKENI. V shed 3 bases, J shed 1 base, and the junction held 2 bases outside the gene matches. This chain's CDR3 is CASSPGTENTEAFF. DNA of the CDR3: TGTGCCAGCTCACCCGGGACAGAGAACACTGAAGCTTTCTTT.

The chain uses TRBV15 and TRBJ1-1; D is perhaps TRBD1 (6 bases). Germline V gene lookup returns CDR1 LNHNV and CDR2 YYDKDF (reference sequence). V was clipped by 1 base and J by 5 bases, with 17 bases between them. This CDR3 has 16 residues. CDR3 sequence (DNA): TGTGCCACCAGCAGAGGCAAACAGGGCTCGTCAACTGAAGCTTTCTTT. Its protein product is CATSRGKQGSSTEAFF.

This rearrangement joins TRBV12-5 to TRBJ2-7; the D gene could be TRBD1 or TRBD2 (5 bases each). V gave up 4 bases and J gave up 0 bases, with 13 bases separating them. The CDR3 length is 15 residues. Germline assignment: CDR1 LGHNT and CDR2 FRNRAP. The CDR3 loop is CASGSISGASYEQYF. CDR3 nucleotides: TGTGCTAGTGGTTCGATATCCGGGGCCTCCTACGAGCAGTACTTC. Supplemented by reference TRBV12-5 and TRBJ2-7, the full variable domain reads DARVTQTPRHKVTEMGQEVTMRCQPILGHNTVFWYRQTMMQGLELLAYFRNRAPLDDSGMPKDRFSAEMPDATLATLKIQPSEPRDSAVYFCASGSISGASYEQYFGPGTRLTVT.

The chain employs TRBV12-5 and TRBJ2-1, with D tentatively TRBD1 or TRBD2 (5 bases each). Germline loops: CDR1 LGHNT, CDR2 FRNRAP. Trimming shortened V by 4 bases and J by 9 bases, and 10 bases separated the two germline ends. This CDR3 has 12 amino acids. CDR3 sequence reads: CASGSRESEQFF. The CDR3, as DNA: TGTGCTAGTGGTTCCAGGGAGTCTGAGCAGTTCTTC.

CDR3 loop: CSARSYTEQFF. The CDR3 DNA is TGCAGTGCTCGGTCCTACACCGAGCAGTTCTTC. The chain recombines TRBV20-1 with TRBJ2-1; D uncertain. The V end lost 5 bases, the J end lost 10 bases, and 12 bases lay between the germline ends. The germline V gene encodes CDR1 DFQATT and CDR2 SNEGSKA (reference sequence). This CDR3 has 11 residues.

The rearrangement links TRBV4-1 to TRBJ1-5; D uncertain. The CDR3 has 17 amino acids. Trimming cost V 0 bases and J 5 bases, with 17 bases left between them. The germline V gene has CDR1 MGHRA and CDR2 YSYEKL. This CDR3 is CASSQDQLGEVDQPQHF. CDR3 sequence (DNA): TGCGCCAGCAGCCAAGATCAATTGGGCGAGGTCGATCAGCCCCAGCATTTT.

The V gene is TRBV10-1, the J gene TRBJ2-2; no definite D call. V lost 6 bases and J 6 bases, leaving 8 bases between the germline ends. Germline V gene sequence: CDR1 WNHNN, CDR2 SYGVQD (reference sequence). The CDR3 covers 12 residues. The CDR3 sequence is CASSPDPGELFF. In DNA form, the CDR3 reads TGCGCCAGCAGCCCCGATCCCGGGGAGCTGTTTTTT.

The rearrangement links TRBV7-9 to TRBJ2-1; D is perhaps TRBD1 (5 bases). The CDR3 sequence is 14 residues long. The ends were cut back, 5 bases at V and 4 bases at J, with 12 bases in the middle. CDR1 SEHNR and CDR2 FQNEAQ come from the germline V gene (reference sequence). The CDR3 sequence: CASSNRQGYNEQFF. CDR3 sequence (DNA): TGTGCCAGCAGCAACAGGCAGGGATACAATGAGCAGTTCTTC.

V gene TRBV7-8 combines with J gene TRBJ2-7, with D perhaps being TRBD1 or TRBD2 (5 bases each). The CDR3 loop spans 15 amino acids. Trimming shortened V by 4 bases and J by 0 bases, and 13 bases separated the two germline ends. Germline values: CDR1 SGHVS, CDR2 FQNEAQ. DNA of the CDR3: TGTGCCAGCAGCTACCCTCGGGGCAGCTCCTACGAGCAGTACTTC. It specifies CASSYPRGSSYEQYF.

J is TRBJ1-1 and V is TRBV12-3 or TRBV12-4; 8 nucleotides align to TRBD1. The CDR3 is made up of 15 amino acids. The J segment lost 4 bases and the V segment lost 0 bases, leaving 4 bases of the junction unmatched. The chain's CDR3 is CASSLAQTGGTEAFF. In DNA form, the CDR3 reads TGTGCCAGCAGTTTAGCGCAAACAGGGGGCACTGAAGCTTTCTTT.

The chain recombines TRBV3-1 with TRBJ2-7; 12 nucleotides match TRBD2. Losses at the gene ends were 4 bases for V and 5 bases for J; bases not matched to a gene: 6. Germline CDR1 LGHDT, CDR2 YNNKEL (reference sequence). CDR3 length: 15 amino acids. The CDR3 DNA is TGTGCCAGCAGCCTGCTAGCGGGGGGGCCCAACGAGCAGTACTTC. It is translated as CASSLLAGGPNEQYF.

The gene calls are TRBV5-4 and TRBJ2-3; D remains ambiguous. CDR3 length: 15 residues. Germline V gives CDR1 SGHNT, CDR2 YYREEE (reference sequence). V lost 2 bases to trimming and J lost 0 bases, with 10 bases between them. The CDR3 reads CASSLPGFSTDTQYF. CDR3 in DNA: TGTGCCAGCAGCTTACCGGGCTTTAGCACAGATACGCAGTATTTT. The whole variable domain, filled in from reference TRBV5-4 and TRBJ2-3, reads ETGVTQSPTHLIKTRGQQVTLRCSSQSGHNTVSWYQQALGQGPQFIFQYYREEENGRGNFPPRFSGLQFPNYSSELNVNALELDDSALYLCASSLPGFSTDTQYFGPGTRLTVL.

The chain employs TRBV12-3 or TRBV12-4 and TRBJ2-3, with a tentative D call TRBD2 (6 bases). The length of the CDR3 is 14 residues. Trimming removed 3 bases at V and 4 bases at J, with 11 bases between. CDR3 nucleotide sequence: TGTGCCAGCAGTTTCACCTGGGAGGCAGATACGCAGTATTTT. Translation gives CASSFTWEADTQYF.

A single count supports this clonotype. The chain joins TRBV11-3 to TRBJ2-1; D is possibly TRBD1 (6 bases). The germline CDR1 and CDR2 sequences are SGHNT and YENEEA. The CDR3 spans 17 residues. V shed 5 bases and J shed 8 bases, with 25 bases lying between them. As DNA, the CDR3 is TGTGCCAGCAGCCCCCGCGAGGTTACAGCAGGGGACGATGAGCAGTTCTTC. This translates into CASSPREVTAGDDEQFF.

CDR3 sequence: CATKASDKETQYF. CDR3 bases: TGTGCCACCAAGGCTAGCGATAAAGAGACCCAGTACTTC. This chain connects TRBV24-1 to TRBJ2-5; possible D gene TRBD2, 6 bases. CDR1 is KGHDR, CDR2 SFDVKD, per germline. The germline V and J ends were trimmed by 8 bases and 3 bases, with 12 bases remaining between them. The CDR3 length is 13 residues.

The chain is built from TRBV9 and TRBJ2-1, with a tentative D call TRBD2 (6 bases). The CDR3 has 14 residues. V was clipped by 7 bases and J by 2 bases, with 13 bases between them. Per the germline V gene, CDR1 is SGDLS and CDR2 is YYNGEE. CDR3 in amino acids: CASGGDVAYNEQFF. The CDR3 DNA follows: TGTGCCAGCGGAGGGGACGTGGCCTACAATGAGCAGTTCTTC.